This T cell receptor (beta chain) was recovered during a study of blood T cell repertoires in COVID-19. Study-wide background: From the United States, Italy and Spain came samples of acute and convalescent COVID-19.

In the original workflow: Amplification of reference gene primers provided the estimated nucleated cell counts. Some clones are missing from TCRdb's copy, which holds only in-frame ones; the method was immunoSEQ multiplex PCR. That table furnishes V, J and clone size, whereas the DNA furnished D and trimming. Among approximately 300,000 clones listed, around 90% were seen once. Individuals drawn from 20 to 30 US areas were roughly 18 to 95 years old. Germline assignment: CDR1 SGHTA and CDR2 FQGTGA. The CDR3 loop spans 15 amino acids. Trimming removed 2 bases from V and 7 bases from J, with 12 bases in between.

This clonotype was sampled from a woman aged 30 to 39 who had recovered from COVID-19. The chain uses TRBV7-3 and TRBJ1-6, with D maybe TRBD1 (5 bases). Sequencing used PBMCs or T cells enriched from blood (not recorded which). In DNA, the CDR3 is TGTGCCAGCAGCTTAGAAGGGACTCCCAATTCACCCCTCCACTTT. Its translation is CASSLEGTPNSPLHF.